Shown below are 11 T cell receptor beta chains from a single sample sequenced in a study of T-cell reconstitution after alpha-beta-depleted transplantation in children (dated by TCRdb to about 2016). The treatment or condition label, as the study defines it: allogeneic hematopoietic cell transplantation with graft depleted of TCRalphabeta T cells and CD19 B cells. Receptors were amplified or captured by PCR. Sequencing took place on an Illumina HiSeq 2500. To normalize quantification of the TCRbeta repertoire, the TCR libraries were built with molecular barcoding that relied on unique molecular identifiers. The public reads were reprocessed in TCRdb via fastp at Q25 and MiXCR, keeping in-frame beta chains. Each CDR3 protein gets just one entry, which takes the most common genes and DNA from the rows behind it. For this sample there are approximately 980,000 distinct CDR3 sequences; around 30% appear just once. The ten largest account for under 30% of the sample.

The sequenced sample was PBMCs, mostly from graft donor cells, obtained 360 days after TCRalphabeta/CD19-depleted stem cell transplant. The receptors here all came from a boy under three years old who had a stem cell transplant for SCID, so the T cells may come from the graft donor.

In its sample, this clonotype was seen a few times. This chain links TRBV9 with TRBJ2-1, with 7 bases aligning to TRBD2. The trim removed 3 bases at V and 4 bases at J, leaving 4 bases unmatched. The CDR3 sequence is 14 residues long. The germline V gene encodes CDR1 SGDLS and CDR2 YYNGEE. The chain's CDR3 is CASSGLAAYNEQFF. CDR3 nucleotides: TGTGCCAGCAGCGGGCTAGCGGCATACAATGAGCAGTTCTTC.

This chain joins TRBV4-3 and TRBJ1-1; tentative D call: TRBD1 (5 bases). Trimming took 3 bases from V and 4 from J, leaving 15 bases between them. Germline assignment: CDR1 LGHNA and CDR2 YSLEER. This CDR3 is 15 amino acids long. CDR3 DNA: TGCGCCAGCAGCCATTCGACCTATGGGGGCACTGAAGCTTTCTTT. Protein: CASSHSTYGGTEAFF.

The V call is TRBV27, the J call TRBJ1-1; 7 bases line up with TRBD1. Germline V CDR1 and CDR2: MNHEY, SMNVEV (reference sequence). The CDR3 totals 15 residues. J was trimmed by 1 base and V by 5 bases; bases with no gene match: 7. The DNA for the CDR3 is TGTGCCAGCAGTCGACAGGGTAAGGGGAACACTGAAGCTTTCTTT. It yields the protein CASSRQGKGNTEAFF.

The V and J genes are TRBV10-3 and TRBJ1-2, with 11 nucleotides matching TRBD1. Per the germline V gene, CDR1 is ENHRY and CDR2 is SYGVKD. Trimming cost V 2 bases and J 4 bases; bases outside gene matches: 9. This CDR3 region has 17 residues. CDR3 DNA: TGTGCCATCAGTGAGCGGACAGGGGGCCCACTCGGCTATGGCTACACCTTC. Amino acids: CAISERTGGPLGYGYTF.

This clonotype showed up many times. The CDR3 DNA sequence: TGTGCCATCAGTGAGTCGTGGACAGCGAACACCGGGGAGCTGTTTTTT. This encodes CAISESWTANTGELFF. The chain has TRBV10-3 and TRBJ2-2, with D maybe TRBD1 (6 bases). V was clipped by 0 bases and J by 0 bases, with 8 bases between them. The germline V gene has CDR1 ENHRY and CDR2 SYGVKD. The CDR3 is 16 residues long.

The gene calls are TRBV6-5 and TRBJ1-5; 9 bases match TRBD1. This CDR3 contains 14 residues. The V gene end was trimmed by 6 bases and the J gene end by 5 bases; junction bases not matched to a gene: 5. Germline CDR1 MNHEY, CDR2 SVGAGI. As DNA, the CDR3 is TGTGCCAGCAGGTACAGGGGGCGGGATCAGCCCCAGCATTTT. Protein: CASRYRGRDQPQHF.

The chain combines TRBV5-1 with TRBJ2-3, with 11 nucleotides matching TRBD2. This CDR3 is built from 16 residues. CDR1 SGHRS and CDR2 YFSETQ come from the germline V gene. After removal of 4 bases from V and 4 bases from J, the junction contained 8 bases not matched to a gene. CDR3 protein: CASSLGGTSGADTQYF. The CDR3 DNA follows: TGCGCCAGCAGCCTTGGGGGGACTAGCGGCGCAGATACGCAGTATTTT.

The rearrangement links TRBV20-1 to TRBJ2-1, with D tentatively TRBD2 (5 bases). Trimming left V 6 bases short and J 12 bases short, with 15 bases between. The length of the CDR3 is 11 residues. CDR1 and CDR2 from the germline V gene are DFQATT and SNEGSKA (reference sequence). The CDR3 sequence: CSARTRDGQFF. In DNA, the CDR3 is TGCAGTGCGAGAACCCGGGATGGGCAGTTCTTC.

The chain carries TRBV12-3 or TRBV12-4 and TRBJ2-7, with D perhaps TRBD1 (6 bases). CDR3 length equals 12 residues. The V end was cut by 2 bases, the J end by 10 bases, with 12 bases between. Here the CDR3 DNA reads TGTGCCAGCAGTTTACCAGGGACAAGTCAGTACTTC. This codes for CASSLPGTSQYF.

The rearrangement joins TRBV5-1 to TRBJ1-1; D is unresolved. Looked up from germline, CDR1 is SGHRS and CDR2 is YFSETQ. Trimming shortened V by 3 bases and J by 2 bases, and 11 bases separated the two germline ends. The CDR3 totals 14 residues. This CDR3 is CASSSWTVNTEAFF. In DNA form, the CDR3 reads TGCGCCAGCAGCTCGTGGACGGTCAACACTGAAGCTTTCTTT.

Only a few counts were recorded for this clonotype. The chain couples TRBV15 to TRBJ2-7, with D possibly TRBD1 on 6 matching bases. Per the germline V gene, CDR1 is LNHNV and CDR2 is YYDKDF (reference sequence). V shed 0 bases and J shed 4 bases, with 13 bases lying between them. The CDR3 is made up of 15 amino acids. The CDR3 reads CATSRDARGGYEQYF. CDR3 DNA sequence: TGTGCCACCAGCAGAGATGCCAGGGGTGGGTACGAGCAGTACTTC.